This is a list of T cell receptor beta chains from one sample in a study of blood T cell repertoires in COVID-19. Generated by immunoSEQ multiplex PCR, the TCRdb table keeps only in-frame clones and is missing some. In the table there are roughly 400,000 clones, approximately 90% of which are singletons. The specimen was PBMCs or T cells enriched from blood (not recorded which). Every receptor here comes from a young woman who had been exposed to COVID-19. Each CDR3 is given with its conserved first and last residue. A D gene is named only where the DNA matches it firmly. Clone size is not always given. Where it is, it says once, few, many or a class for expanded clones.

cdr3_aa cdr3_nt j_call v_call d_call clone_size
CASSKTSGASDTQYF TGTGCCAGCAGTAAGACTAGCGGGGCGTCAGATACGCAGTATTTT TRBJ2-3 TRBV7-2 TRBD2 few
CASTHGTGGTEAFF TGTGCCAGCACCCACGGGACAGGGGGGACTGAAGCTTTCTTT TRBJ1-1 TRBV7-2 TRBD1 NA
CASSSGVRNTEAFF TGCGCCAGCAGCTCAGGGGTACGGAACACTGAAGCTTTCTTT TRBJ1-1 TRBV5-1 NA NA
CASSFWGSGSSDF NA TRBJ2-3 TRBV10-2 NA once
CASSLTGVGTQYF TGTGCCAGCAGCCTCACCGGGGTCGGGACCCAGTACTTC TRBJ2-5 TRBV11-2 NA NA
CASRQTRDSPQPQHF TGTGCCAGCAGGCAAACTCGGGACAGCCCTCAGCCCCAGCATTTT TRBJ1-5 TRBV6-5 TRBD1 NA
CASSTRLAGVSAGELFF TGTGCCAGCTCAACTAGACTAGCGGGAGTTTCCGCCGGGGAGCTGTTTTTT TRBJ2-2 TRBV18 TRBD2 NA
CSVASGRSSEQFF TGCAGCGTTGCAAGCGGGAGAAGTAGTGAGCAGTTCTTC TRBJ2-1 TRBV29-1 TRBD2 NA
CASSATGFYGYTF TGTGCCAGCAGCGCCACAGGATTCTATGGCTACACCTTC TRBJ1-2 TRBV9 NA NA
CASSLDTGRAFF TGCGCCAGCAGCTTAGATACAGGGCGAGCTTTCTTT TRBJ1-1 TRBV5-1 NA NA
CASRAGTGGSYEQYF TGTGCCAGCAGAGCCGGGACAGGGGGCTCCTACGAGCAGTACTTC TRBJ2-7 TRBV6-5 TRBD1 NA
CAWNPGQGSQETQYF TGTGCCTGGAATCCGGGACAGGGGTCCCAAGAGACCCAGTACTTC TRBJ2-5 TRBV30 TRBD1 NA
CASRSTGQGGNTIYF TGTGCCAGCCGCTCAACAGGGCAGGGAGGAAACACCATATATTTT TRBJ1-3 TRBV28 NA NA
CASSVDLAGGLNEQFF TGTGCCAGCAGCGTAGACTTGGCGGGGGGGCTAAATGAGCAGTTCTTC TRBJ2-1 TRBV9 TRBD2 NA
CASSFEGGDTQYF TGTGCCAGCAGTTTCGAGGGAGGAGATACGCAGTATTTT TRBJ2-3 TRBV27 NA NA
CASSQENRNSPLHF TGTGCCAGCAGCCAAGAAAACAGGAATTCACCCCTCCACTTT TRBJ1-6 TRBV14 NA NA
CASSLEPGNQPQHF TGTGCCAGCAGCTTAGAACCAGGGAATCAGCCCCAGCATTTT TRBJ1-5 TRBV7-9 NA NA
CASSLGGPLYEQYF TGTGCCAGCAGCCTAGGGGGACCATTGTACGAGCAGTACTTC TRBJ2-7 TRBV5-8 NA NA
CASSPRATVVIRYTF TGTGCCAGCAGTCCGCGGGCGACGGTCGTAATACGCTACACCTTC TRBJ1-2 TRBV6-5 NA NA
CASSLDPADSPLHF TGCGCCAGCAGCTTGGACCCGGCGGATTCACCCCTCCACTTT TRBJ1-6 TRBV5-1 NA NA
CASSLTHSSYNEQFF TGTGCCAGCAGCTTGACACACAGCTCCTACAATGAGCAGTTCTTC TRBJ2-1 TRBV5-8 NA NA
CASSFLGAGGRTVLNSPLHF TGTGCCAGCAGTTTCCTCGGGGCAGGGGGCCGTACGGTCCTTAATTCACCCCTCCACTTT TRBJ1-6 TRBV28 TRBD1 NA
CASSSQDSYPGNTIYF TGTGCCAGCAGCTCACAAGACAGTTACCCTGGAAACACCATATATTTT TRBJ1-3 TRBV7-8 NA NA
CASSVDYARDYEQYF TGTGCCAGCAGCGTGGACTATGCGAGAGACTACGAGCAGTACTTC TRBJ2-7 TRBV5-6 NA NA
CASSEGPGQGPQHF TGTGCCAGCAGTGAAGGGCCAGGGCAAGGGCCCCAGCATTTT TRBJ1-5 TRBV25-1 NA once
CSVGQGNQPQHF TGCAGCGTGGGCCAGGGGAATCAGCCCCAGCATTTT TRBJ1-5 TRBV29-1 NA once
CASSLAETGELFF TGTGCCAGCAGCCTAGCCGAGACCGGGGAGCTGTTTTTT TRBJ2-2 TRBV7-3 NA NA
CASSPSQINEKLFF TGTGCCAGCTCACCAAGCCAAATTAATGAAAAACTGTTTTTT TRBJ1-4 TRBV18 NA NA
CATSAGRTCEQYF TGTGCCACCTCAGCGGGAAGGACCTGCGAGCAGTACTTC TRBJ2-7 TRBV6-4 TRBD2 NA
CASSLGHTRNQETQYF TGCGCCAGCAGCCTGGGCCATACTAGGAACCAAGAGACCCAGTACTTC TRBJ2-5 TRBV5-1 NA NA
CASSFDFGGGNTIYF TGTGCCAGCAGCTTTGACTTCGGGGGAGGAAACACCATATATTTT TRBJ1-3 TRBV7-2 NA NA
CASSLGTGFTYEQYF TGTGCCAGCAGCTTAGGTACAGGTTTCACCTACGAGCAGTACTTC TRBJ2-7 TRBV7-8 NA NA
CASSSSEGQEEQYF TGTGCCAGCAGCTCGAGCGAGGGCCAGGAGGAGCAGTACTTC TRBJ2-7 TRBV11-2 NA few
CASSYGSRQSSYEQYF TGTGCCAGCAGTTACGGTTCGCGACAGAGCTCCTACGAGCAGTACTTC TRBJ2-7 TRBV6-5 NA NA
CASSQDRTVELNSPLHF TGCGCCAGCAGCCAGGACCGGACAGTAGAACTAAATTCACCCCTCCACTTT TRBJ1-6 TRBV4-3 NA NA
CASSETSGFYEQYF TGTGCCAGCAGCGAGACTAGCGGGTTCTACGAGCAGTACTTC TRBJ2-7 TRBV7-2 TRBD2 NA
CASSLGAGGPTGELFF TGTGCCAGCAGTTTAGGTGCGGGAGGGCCCACCGGGGAGCTGTTTTTT TRBJ2-2 TRBV27 TRBD2 once